A selection of T cell receptor beta chains follows, all from one sample in a study of T cells in Graves' hyperthyroidism and ophthalmopathy. TCRdb re-analysed the multiplex PCR reads in MiXCR, keeping a single row per CDR3 protein. The table shows a few hundred thousand distinct CDR3 sequences, with 40% to 55% occurring only once. Sequenced sample: peripheral blood or thyroid tissue (not recorded which). These receptors originate from an adult woman with Graves' disease, either hyperthyroidism or ophthalmopathy (not recorded which). Both conserved end residues are part of each CDR3. A D gene is named only where the DNA matches it firmly. Not all rows give a size; the values are once, few, many and, for expanded clones, a class.

D: NA; V: TRBV29-1; size: few; J: TRBJ1-1; DNA: TGCAGCGTTGAATCAGACACTGAAGCTTTCTTT; CDR3: CSVESDTEAFF
D: TRBD2; V: TRBV7-9; size: NA; J: TRBJ2-3; DNA: TGTGCCAGCAGCTTAGGCGGGAGAGCAGATACGCAGTATTTT; CDR3: CASSLGGRADTQYF
D: TRBD1; V: TRBV5-1; size: NA; J: TRBJ2-5; DNA: TGCGCCAGCAGAGATGATTTGGGGGGGACAGGGGTGGAGACCCAGTACTTC; CDR3: CASRDDLGGTGVETQYF
D: TRBD1; V: TRBV18; size: NA; J: TRBJ2-5; DNA: TGTGCCAGCTCACCAATCGGACAGGGACGGGAGACCCAGTACTTC; CDR3: CASSPIGQGRETQYF
D: TRBD2; V: TRBV7-2; size: NA; J: TRBJ2-5; DNA: TGTGCCAGCAGCTCAACGGGACTAGCTTCGGAGACCCAGTACTTC; CDR3: CASSSTGLASETQYF
D: NA; V: TRBV29-1; size: NA; J: TRBJ1-1; DNA: TGCAGCGTTGAAAGTGGAGGGATGAACACTGAAGCTTTCTTT; CDR3: CSVESGGMNTEAFF
D: NA; V: TRBV4-1; size: NA; J: TRBJ1-1; DNA: TGCGCCAGCAGCTTGCGTTCAATTGGGGCTGAAGCTTTCTTT; CDR3: CASSLRSIGAEAFF
D: TRBD1; V: TRBV20-1; size: NA; J: TRBJ2-7; DNA: TGCAGTGCTAGTTCCGGGACAGGCTACGAGCAGTACTTC; CDR3: CSASSGTGYEQYF
D: TRBD2; V: TRBV10-3; size: NA; J: TRBJ2-1; DNA: TGTGCCATCAGTAGCGGGAGAGCTGGTGAGCAGTTCTTC; CDR3: CAISSGRAGEQFF
D: NA; V: TRBV19; size: many; J: TRBJ1-1; DNA: TGTGCCAGTAGTATTAAACAGCTGAACACTGAAGCTTTCTTT; CDR3: CASSIKQLNTEAFF
D: NA; V: TRBV2; size: NA; J: TRBJ1-1; DNA: TGTGCCACCTTCGGACAGATGAACACTGAAGCTTTCTTT; CDR3: CATFGQMNTEAFF
D: TRBD1; V: TRBV7-2; size: NA; J: TRBJ2-5; DNA: TGTGCCAGCAGCTTGGACAGGGGAGGCCGCGAGACCCAGTACTTC; CDR3: CASSLDRGGRETQYF
D: NA; V: TRBV7-9; size: once; J: TRBJ2-7; DNA: TGTGCCAGCAGCCAAGGGCAGAGTGGGGGCTACGAGCAGTACTTC; CDR3: CASSQGQSGGYEQYF
D: NA; V: TRBV7-2; size: NA; J: TRBJ2-7; DNA: TGTGCCAGCAGCGGGTTGTTCGAGCAGTACTTC; CDR3: CASSGLFEQYF
D: NA; V: TRBV6-1; size: few; J: TRBJ1-5; DNA: TGTGCCAGCAGGACAGTTCTTTATAGCAATCAGCCCCAGCATTTT; CDR3: CASRTVLYSNQPQHF
D: TRBD2; V: TRBV25-1; size: few; J: TRBJ2-1; DNA: TGTGCCAGCAGCGGGAGGGTTAACAATGAGCAGTTCTTC; CDR3: CASSGRVNNEQFF
D: NA; V: TRBV7-9; size: NA; J: TRBJ1-6; DNA: TGTGCCAGCAGCTTAGTTCGTCTGCCCCTCCACTTT; CDR3: CASSLVRLPLHF
D: NA; V: TRBV29-1; size: NA; J: TRBJ1-5; DNA: TGCAGCGTTGAAACCGGGGCCGCAGGGCCCAATCAGCCCCAGCATTTT; CDR3: CSVETGAAGPNQPQHF
D: NA; V: TRBV20-1; size: NA; J: TRBJ2-1; DNA: TGCAGTGCTAGACTTCCTACGAATGAGCAGTTCTTC; CDR3: CSARLPTNEQFF
D: NA; V: TRBV20-1; size: few; J: TRBJ1-2; DNA: TGCAGTGCTAGAGACTGGCGGGAGGCTTCCGGGGACGATGGCTACACCTTC; CDR3: CSARDWREASGDDGYTF
D: NA; V: TRBV20-1; size: many; J: TRBJ2-7; DNA: TGCAGTGCTAGAACGACTGCCAGGTCCTACGAGCAGTACTTC; CDR3: CSARTTARSYEQYF
D: NA; V: TRBV30; size: NA; J: TRBJ1-1; DNA: TGTGCCTGGAGTCCTTCGGTCGGGACTGAAGCTTTCTTT; CDR3: CAWSPSVGTEAFF
D: NA; V: TRBV13; size: NA; J: TRBJ1-4; DNA: TGTGCCAGCAGCCTGGGAAAAAATGAAAAACTGTTTTTT; CDR3: CASSLGKNEKLFF
D: NA; V: TRBV25-1; size: many; J: TRBJ1-1; DNA: TGTGCCAGCAGTGAGGAAGGGAACACTGAAGCTTTCTTT; CDR3: CASSEEGNTEAFF
D: NA; V: TRBV5-1; size: NA; J: TRBJ1-4; DNA: TGCGCCAGCAGCTTTCAGGGGACTAATGAAAAACTGTTTTTT; CDR3: CASSFQGTNEKLFF
D: NA; V: TRBV28; size: NA; J: TRBJ2-7; DNA: TGTGCCAGCAGTCTCAACGCCTACGAGCAGTACTTC; CDR3: CASSLNAYEQYF
D: TRBD1; V: TRBV7-6; size: NA; J: TRBJ2-5; DNA: TGTGCCAGCAGCCCGGGACAGGGAGGTCGTTGGGAGACCCAGTACTTC; CDR3: CASSPGQGGRWETQYF
D: TRBD2; V: TRBV15; size: many; J: TRBJ2-7; DNA: TGTGCCACCAGCAGATCACTTCCGACTAGCGGGTCCTACGAGCAGTACTTC; CDR3: CATSRSLPTSGSYEQYF
D: NA; V: TRBV6-1; size: many; J: TRBJ2-7; DNA: TGTGCCAGCAGTGAAGCGGGCCCCTCCTACGAGCAGTACTTC; CDR3: CASSEAGPSYEQYF
D: TRBD1; V: TRBV15; size: once; J: TRBJ2-7; DNA: TGTGCCACCAGCAGCTTAACAGGGGTGTCCTACGAGCAGTACTTC; CDR3: CATSSLTGVSYEQYF
D: TRBD1; V: TRBV19; size: NA; J: TRBJ2-7; DNA: TGTGCCAGCAGCCCCGGGGGGACAGGGAGGTACGAGCAGTACTTC; CDR3: CASSPGGTGRYEQYF
D: TRBD2; V: TRBV20-1; size: NA; J: TRBJ2-2; DNA: TGCAGTGCCCCTGTGGTAGCGGGAGCCGGGGAGCTGTTTTTT; CDR3: CSAPVVAGAGELFF
D: TRBD1; V: TRBV20-1; size: NA; J: TRBJ1-5; DNA: TGCAGTGCCAGGCTCCCGGGACAGAGGGTTCAGCCCCAGCATTTT; CDR3: CSARLPGQRVQPQHF
D: NA; V: TRBV7-3; size: many; J: TRBJ1-3; DNA: TGTGCCAGCAGCTTATTCGGGGGTATCTCTGGAAACACCATATATTTT; CDR3: CASSLFGGISGNTIYF
D: TRBD1; V: TRBV20-1; size: NA; J: TRBJ2-2; DNA: TGCAGTGCTACTCCCGGGACAGGTGGAGGGGAGCTGTTTTTT; CDR3: CSATPGTGGGELFF
D: NA; V: TRBV6-5; size: NA; J: TRBJ1-2; DNA: TGTGCCAGCAGATCATATGGGGGGCGCAGCTATGGCTACACCTTC; CDR3: CASRSYGGRSYGYTF
D: TRBD1; V: TRBV12-3/TRBV12-4; size: many; J: TRBJ1-1; DNA: TGTGCCAGCAAGCCGGGACAGAGCCTTTCCGCTTTCTTT; CDR3: CASKPGQSLSAFF
D: NA; V: TRBV2; size: many; J: TRBJ2-5; DNA: TGTGCCAGCAGTGATTCCAACCCGGGGTACTTC; CDR3: CASSDSNPGYF
D: TRBD1; V: TRBV6-1; size: many; J: TRBJ2-5; DNA: TGTGCCAGCAGGCCACGGGACAGCCGACGGGAGACCCAGTACTTC; CDR3: CASRPRDSRRETQYF
D: TRBD1; V: TRBV15; size: many; J: TRBJ1-5; DNA: TGTGCCACCACTGGGACAGCTAATCAGCCCCAGCATTTT; CDR3: CATTGTANQPQHF
D: TRBD1; V: TRBV20-1; size: NA; J: TRBJ2-5; DNA: TGCAGTGCCTCGGACGGGACAGGCTTC; CDR3: CSASDGTGF
D: TRBD1; V: TRBV27; size: NA; J: TRBJ2-7; DNA: TGTGCCAGCAGTCTCCGGGACAGGGGAACTCCCTACGAGCAGTACTTC; CDR3: CASSLRDRGTPYEQYF
D: TRBD1; V: TRBV4-1; size: many; J: TRBJ2-7; DNA: TGCGCCAGCAGCCAAGATCCTGGGGACAGGTCCTACGAGCAGTACTTC; CDR3: CASSQDPGDRSYEQYF
D: NA; V: TRBV9; size: NA; J: TRBJ2-5; DNA: TGTGCCAGCAGCGTTCAACTCGGGAGCGAGACCCAGTACTTC; CDR3: CASSVQLGSETQYF
D: NA; V: TRBV14; size: NA; J: TRBJ1-6; DNA: TGTGCCAGCAGCCCCTCGGGACGCTCACCCCTCCACTTT; CDR3: CASSPSGRSPLHF
D: NA; V: TRBV10-3; size: NA; J: TRBJ1-4; DNA: TGTGCCATCAGTGAGGGCAGGGGAGAAGAAAAACTGTTTTTT; CDR3: CAISEGRGEEKLFF
D: NA; V: TRBV2; size: few; J: TRBJ2-7; DNA: TGTGCCAGCAGTGTATCGGGGAACGAGCAGTACTTC; CDR3: CASSVSGNEQYF
D: TRBD1; V: TRBV29-1; size: NA; J: TRBJ1-2; DNA: TGCAGCGTGCCTCGGGACAGATCTAACTATGGCTACACCTTC; CDR3: CSVPRDRSNYGYTF
D: NA; V: TRBV4-1; size: many; J: TRBJ1-3; DNA: TGCGCCAGCAGCCAAGGGACAGTCTCTGGAAACACCATATATTTT; CDR3: CASSQGTVSGNTIYF
D: NA; V: TRBV7-3; size: many; J: TRBJ1-2; DNA: TGTGCCAGCAGCCGAAGCCCTCCCACCTTC; CDR3: CASSRSPPTF
D: NA; V: TRBV15; size: NA; J: TRBJ1-2; DNA: TGTGCCACCAGCAGCGACCTAAACTATGGCTACACCTTC; CDR3: CATSSDLNYGYTF
D: NA; V: TRBV14; size: few; J: TRBJ2-5; DNA: TGTGCCAGCAGCCAAGTCCAAGGGACCCAGTACTTC; CDR3: CASSQVQGTQYF
D: NA; V: TRBV20-1; size: few; J: TRBJ1-6; DNA: TGCAGTGCTAGTCCTAGTGGGAGGCCGAATTCACCCCTCCACTTT; CDR3: CSASPSGRPNSPLHF
D: TRBD1; V: TRBV29-1; size: once; J: TRBJ2-7; DNA: TGTGCCAGCAGCACACCGGGACAGACCTTCTACGAGCAGTACTTC; CDR3: CASSTPGQTFYEQYF
D: NA; V: TRBV5-1; size: many; J: TRBJ2-2; DNA: TGCGCCAGCAGCGGGCAGGGCGCCACCGGGGAGCTGTTTTTT; CDR3: CASSGQGATGELFF